These 30 T cell receptor beta chains share one sample of origin, sequenced in a study of T cell responses to AZD1222 COVID-19 vaccine. Data came from immunoSEQ multiplex PCR; TCRdb stores just in-frame clones and leaves some out. The sample holds under 200,000 clones, roughly nine tenths seen once. The sequencing here drew on peripheral blood, taken 28 days after the second AZD1222 dose. All receptors derive from an adult who received the AZD1222 COVID-19 vaccine.

CDR3 sequence (DNA): TGTGCCAGCAGCCCTACGCCCAGGGGAGGTGAAAAACTGTTTTTT. As protein: CASSPTPRGGEKLFF. This sequence joins TRBV7-8 and TRBJ1-4, with D perhaps TRBD1 (6 bases). V was pared by 5 bases and J by 7 bases, with 17 bases between. The CDR3 is 15 amino acids. Per germline, CDR1 SGHVS and CDR2 FQNEAQ.

V and J are TRBV5-4 and TRBJ1-6, with D possibly TRBD1 on 5 matching bases. This CDR3 is 14 amino acids long. Trimming left V 0 bases short and J 8 bases short, with 9 bases between. In germline, CDR1 is SGHNT, CDR2 YYREEE (reference sequence). The CDR3 sequence: CASSLAQGYSPLHF. The DNA for the CDR3 is TGTGCCAGCAGCTTGGCTCAGGGCTATTCACCCCTCCACTTT.

The chain recombines TRBV7-9 with TRBJ2-1; D may match TRBD1 or TRBD2 (5 bases each). Germline V gene lookup returns CDR1 SEHNR and CDR2 FQNEAQ (reference sequence). CDR3 length: 15 residues. V shed 5 bases and J shed 3 bases, with 14 bases lying between them. DNA for the CDR3: TGTGCCAGCAGCCCACCCGGGACCAACTACAATGAGCAGTTCTTC. The encoded protein is CASSPPGTNYNEQFF.

The J gene is TRBJ1-1, the V gene TRBV2; possible D gene TRBD1, 5 bases. Looked up from germline, CDR1 is SNHLY and CDR2 is FYNNEI. CDR3 length: 13 residues. V gave up 4 bases and J gave up 3 bases, with 9 bases separating them. CDR3 sequence reads: CASSALRDTEAFF. The CDR3 DNA reads TGTGCCAGCAGTGCCCTCAGGGACACTGAAGCTTTCTTT.

This clone is a singleton in its sample. The V call is TRBV28, the J call TRBJ1-1, with 8 bases fitting TRBD1. V shed 4 bases and J 4 bases; nucleotides not matched to a gene: 11. The CDR3 totals 16 residues. CDR1 and CDR2 (germline): MDHEN, SYDVKM. CDR3 region: CASSSGTGPRGTEAFF. The CDR3, as DNA: TGTGCCAGCAGTTCCGGGACAGGCCCCCGGGGCACTGAAGCTTTCTTT. The full variable domain, with the rest looked up from reference TRBV28 and TRBJ1-1, is DVKVTQSSRYLVKRTGEKVFLECVQDMDHENMFWYRQDPGLGLRLIYFSYDVKMKEKGDIPEGYSVSREKKERFSLILESASTNQTSMYLCASSSGTGPRGTEAFFGQGTRLTVV.

The rearrangement links TRBV28 to TRBJ1-1, with D perhaps TRBD1 (5 bases). This CDR3 has 15 residues. Germline assignment: CDR1 MDHEN and CDR2 SYDVKM. V gave up 2 bases and J gave up 0 bases, with 10 bases separating them. The CDR3 loop reads CASSLIKGMNTEAFF. The CDR3, as DNA: TGTGCCAGCAGTTTAATCAAGGGGATGAACACTGAAGCTTTCTTT.

CDR3 nucleotides: TGTGCCAGCAGTGAAGCGGGCCGGGATACGCAGTATTTT. It encodes CASSEAGRDTQYF. The chain uses TRBV2 and TRBJ2-3; D uncertain. The length of the CDR3 is 13 residues. Trimming stripped 0 bases from V and 6 bases from J, with 7 bases between. Per the germline V gene, CDR1 is SNHLY and CDR2 is FYNNEI. The full variable domain, with the rest looked up from reference TRBV2 and TRBJ2-3, is EPEVTQTPSHQVTQMGQEVILRCVPISNHLYFYWYRQILGQKVEFLVSFYNNEISEKSEIFDDQFSVERPDGSNFTLKIRSTKLEDSAMYFCASSEAGRDTQYFGPGTRLTVL.

The chain employs TRBV7-2 and TRBJ2-1; 7 bases match TRBD1. Germline V CDR1 and CDR2: SGHTA, FQGNSA. V was clipped by 3 bases and J by 7 bases; unmatched bases: 6. The CDR3 totals 14 residues. Here the CDR3 reads CASSFKNRGNEQFF. In DNA, the CDR3 is TGTGCCAGCAGCTTTAAGAACAGGGGAAATGAGCAGTTCTTC.

The chain recombines TRBV4-1 with TRBJ1-1; TRBD1 agrees at 7 bases. The CDR3 consists of 13 residues. J was trimmed by 12 bases and V by 4 bases; bases with no gene match: 11. Germline V gives CDR1 MGHRA, CDR2 YSYEKL. CDR3 coding DNA: TGCGCCAGCAGCCTCGGACAGGACCCCTTAACTTTCTTT. This gives the protein CASSLGQDPLTFF.

Only one count was recorded for this clone. V is TRBV7-2 and J is TRBJ1-2; TRBD1 might be the D (6 bases). Germline V CDR1 and CDR2: SGHTA, FQGNSA. Trimming removed 0 bases at V and 8 bases at J, with 13 bases between. This CDR3 region has 14 residues. The DNA of the CDR3 is TGTGCCAGCAGCTTAGCGGCAGGGGAGAGGGGCTACACCTTC. Its translation: CASSLAAGERGYTF.

In its sample, this clone was seen once. The chain recombines TRBV10-2 with TRBJ2-7; perhaps TRBD2 as D (5 bases). The germline V gene encodes CDR1 WSHSY and CDR2 SAAADI. V gave up 8 bases and J gave up 2 bases, with 10 bases separating them. The CDR3 is made up of 12 amino acids. The CDR3 reads CASSVTTYEQYF. CDR3 sequence (DNA): TGCGCCAGCTCAGTGACTACCTACGAGCAGTACTTC.

The chain employs TRBV27 and TRBJ2-3; D not certain. Trimming shortened V by 2 bases and J by 6 bases, and 12 bases separated the two germline ends. The germline gives CDR1 MNHEY, CDR2 SMNVEV (reference sequence). CDR3 length: 14 amino acids. This CDR3 reads CASSLIGPRDTQYF. In DNA, the CDR3 is TGTGCCAGCAGTTTAATTGGGCCGCGCGATACGCAGTATTTT.

In DNA form, the CDR3 reads TGTGCCTGGAGTTCAGACCCCCGTGTTGGTGGCTACACCTTC. This gives the protein CAWSSDPRVGGYTF. The rearrangement uses TRBV30 and TRBJ1-2; no definite D call. The V end lost 2 bases, the J end lost 7 bases, and 17 bases lay between the germline ends. Germline V gene data show CDR1 as GTSNPN and CDR2 as SVGIG (reference sequence). The CDR3 contains 14 residues.

The V call is TRBV6-6, the J call TRBJ1-4, with TRBD1 matching 12 bases. J lost 8 bases, V lost 6 bases, and 4 bases had no gene match. The CDR3 has 14 amino acids. Per the germline V gene, CDR1 is MNHNY and CDR2 is SVGAGI (reference sequence). The DNA of the CDR3 is TGTGCCAGCAGCCCCGGGACAGGGGGCGAAAAACTGTTTTTT. It yields the protein CASSPGTGGEKLFF.

Only one count was recorded for this clone. The chain joins TRBV7-2 to TRBJ1-3; D gene unclear. V lost 2 bases, J lost 2 bases, and 13 bases lay in between. This CDR3 comprises 16 residues. In germline, CDR1 is SGHTA, CDR2 FQGNSA. CDR3 DNA: TGTGCCAGCAGCTTAATGAGGGCAGCGGCTGGAAACACCATATATTTT. This sequence encodes CASSLMRAAAGNTIYF.

J is TRBJ2-7 and V is TRBV5-5; D is uncertain. Germline V lookup: CDR1 SGHKS, CDR2 YYEKEE (reference sequence). The V gene lost 0 bases and the J gene lost 1 base, with 2 bases spanning the gap. The length of the CDR3 is 12 residues. The CDR3 reads CASSLESYEQYF. CDR3 coding DNA: TGTGCCAGCAGCTTGGAGTCCTACGAGCAGTACTTC.

The rearrangement joins TRBV19 to TRBJ1-2, with a weak D call TRBD1 (5 bases). Germline V CDR1 and CDR2: LNHDA, SQIVND (reference sequence). The CDR3 totals 15 residues. V lost 5 bases to trimming and J lost 1 base, with 14 bases between them. CDR3 loop: CASSPWDFHNYGYTF. The CDR3 DNA follows: TGTGCCAGTAGTCCTTGGGACTTTCATAACTATGGCTACACCTTC.

The chain carries TRBV10-3 and TRBJ2-1, with no clear D. Between the trimmed V and J ends, which lost 4 bases and 4 bases, there was a span of 8 bases. This CDR3 is 13 amino acids long. Germline CDR1 and CDR2: ENHRY and SYGVKD. The DNA of the CDR3 is TGTGCCATCAGTGGGGGTTTATACAATGAGCAGTTCTTC. This encodes CAISGGLYNEQFF.

The chain links TRBV19 to TRBJ2-1; D may be TRBD1 (6 bases). CDR3 length equals 15 residues. V lost 2 bases, J lost 9 bases, and 17 bases lay in between. Looked up from germline, CDR1 is LNHDA and CDR2 is SQIVND (reference sequence). The CDR3 region is CASSIPWVGAGEQFF. The CDR3 DNA follows: TGTGCCAGTAGTATACCCTGGGTGGGGGCCGGTGAGCAGTTCTTC.

V gene TRBV5-1 combines with J gene TRBJ1-3; possibly TRBD1 for D (5 bases). Germline V CDR1 and CDR2: SGHRS, YFSETQ. The CDR3 is 15 amino acids. The V and J ends lost 4 bases and 4 bases respectively, with 15 bases between them. This chain's CDR3 is CASSVGTSEGNTIYF. The CDR3 DNA reads as TGCGCCAGCAGCGTCGGGACTAGTGAAGGAAACACCATATATTTT.

V is TRBV3-1 (or the pseudogene TRBV3-2) and J is TRBJ2-6, with 7 bases aligning to TRBD1. In germline, CDR1 is LGHDT, CDR2 YNNKEL (reference sequence). Trimming removed 4 bases from V and 2 bases from J; junction bases left unmatched: 8. The CDR3 is 17 amino acids. CDR3 residues: CASSRGQAPTGANVLTF. The CDR3 region has the DNA TGTGCCAGCAGCCGTGGACAGGCCCCCACTGGGGCCAACGTCCTGACTTTC.

This clone was detected only once. J is TRBJ1-4 and V is TRBV6-1, with no clear D. CDR3 length equals 13 residues. Germline V lookup: CDR1 MNHNS, CDR2 SASEGT. V gave up 3 bases and J gave up 6 bases, with 8 bases separating them. CDR3 in DNA: TGTGCCAGCAGTGACCCCGAGGATGAAAAACTGTTTTTT. It codes for CASSDPEDEKLFF.

The chain employs TRBV30 and TRBJ1-2; 9 bases fit TRBD1. Germline V lookup: CDR1 GTSNPN, CDR2 SVGIG (reference sequence). The V and J ends lost 1 base and 4 bases, in that order; junction bases with no gene match: 16. The CDR3 loop spans 18 amino acids. The CDR3 sequence is CAWSGLWDRDLYGYGYTF. Written as DNA, the CDR3 is TGTGCCTGGAGTGGTCTCTGGGACAGGGATTTATATGGCTATGGCTACACCTTC.

V usage is TRBV2 and J usage is TRBJ1-2; the match to TRBD1 covers 9 bases. This CDR3 region has 16 residues. Germline V gives CDR1 SNHLY, CDR2 FYNNEI. With V trimmed by 3 bases and J by 4 bases, 9 bases remained unmatched. The CDR3 bases are TGTGCCAGCAGTGATCCGGACAGGGGAACCTTCTATGGCTACACCTTC. It is translated as CASSDPDRGTFYGYTF.

The J gene is TRBJ1-6, the V gene TRBV11-3; D is unresolved. Germline V CDR1 and CDR2: SGHNT, YENEEA. The CDR3 loop spans 13 amino acids. Trimming took 1 base from V and 10 from J, leaving 8 bases between them. The CDR3, as DNA: TGTGCCAGCAGCTTAGGGACCAAATCACCCCTCCACTTT. This sequence encodes CASSLGTKSPLHF.

The chain joins TRBV6-5 to TRBJ2-7; D uncertain. The V end was cut by 8 bases, the J end by 1 base, with 12 bases between. This CDR3 has 13 residues. Germline V gives CDR1 MNHEY, CDR2 SVGAGI. The CDR3 region has the DNA TGTGCCAGCTGGGGTTTTGGGTCCTACGAGCAGTACTTC. Its translation: CASWGFGSYEQYF.

The chain links TRBV7-6 to TRBJ1-3; maybe TRBD1 (5 bases). V dropped 5 bases and J dropped 4 bases, with 18 bases sitting between them. CDR1 SGHVS and CDR2 FNYEAQ come from the germline V gene. This CDR3 is 16 amino acids long. The CDR3 sequence: CASSRTGRVGGNTIYF. Written as DNA, the CDR3 is TGTGCCAGCAGCCGCACCGGCAGGGTCGGCGGAAACACCATATATTTT.

The rearrangement links TRBV24-1 to TRBJ1-5, with a tentative D call TRBD1 (5 bases). Germline V gives CDR1 KGHDR, CDR2 SFDVKD. The CDR3 runs to 15 residues. V shed 7 bases and J shed 0 bases, with 12 bases lying between them. In DNA form, the CDR3 reads TGTGCCACCAGGGTCGGGACTCTTAGCAATCAGCCCCAGCATTTT. The encoded protein is CATRVGTLSNQPQHF.

The CDR3 sequence: CASSLGAAEQYF. In DNA form, the CDR3 reads TGTGCCAGCAGCTTAGGGGCCGCCGAGCAGTACTTC. The chain uses TRBV11-2 and TRBJ2-7; D unclear. CDR3 length: 12 amino acids. With 1 base removed from V and 6 bases from J, the gap between germline ends came to 7 bases. Germline V gives CDR1 SGHAT, CDR2 FQNNGV.

This clone was seen only once. CDR3 amino acids: CASSLLAGTDTQYF. CDR3 in DNA: TGTGCCAGCAGTTTACTAGCGGGGACAGATACGCAGTATTTT. The chain couples TRBV6-2 or TRBV6-3 to TRBJ2-3; 10 positions match TRBD2. This CDR3 comprises 14 residues. The ends lost 4 bases at V and 3 bases at J; junction bases unmatched: 1. CDR1 is MNHEY and CDR2 is SVGEGT in the germline V gene.